The 4 T cell receptor beta chains given below trace back to one sample, sequenced in a study of blood T cell repertoires in COVID-19. Profiled with immunoSEQ multiplex PCR; TCRdb holds only in-frame clones, not every one. The sample has about 400,000 clones; around 87% are singletons. The source material was PBMCs or T cells enriched from blood (not recorded which). These receptors were collected from a woman aged 50 to 65 who had recovered from COVID-19.

The chain links TRBV5-1 to TRBJ1-2, with 8 bases matching TRBD1. The CDR3 spans 13 residues. V shed 4 bases, J shed 6 bases, and the junction held 5 bases outside the gene matches. Germline V gene lookup returns CDR1 SGHRS and CDR2 YFSETQ. The CDR3 nucleotides are TGCGCCAGCAGCCAAGGACAGGGTGATGGCTACACCTTC. Translated: CASSQGQGDGYTF.

The CDR3 DNA is TGTGCCACCCAGGCGGAGGGTCCTTCGGGGCCCCAGCATTTT. This encodes CATQAEGPSGPQHF. The rearrangement joins TRBV6-5 to TRBJ1-5; no clear D gene. This CDR3 has 14 amino acids. The germline V and J ends were trimmed by 10 bases and 9 bases, with 22 bases remaining between them. The V gene's germline CDR1 is MNHEY and CDR2 SVGAGI.

The rearrangement links TRBV4-1 to TRBJ1-5; D not resolved. The length of the CDR3 is 14 residues. Deletions cut 0 bases from V and 9 bases from J, with 12 bases between. Germline lookup yields CDR1 MGHRA and CDR2 YSYEKL. CDR3 in amino acids: CASSQDGSGRPQHF. The CDR3 region has the DNA TGCGCCAGCAGCCAAGATGGCTCCGGGAGGCCCCAGCATTTT.

The chain employs TRBV7-9 and TRBJ2-4; TRBD2 matches at 12 bases. Germline loops: CDR1 SEHNR, CDR2 FQNEAQ (reference sequence). The CDR3 is 16 residues long. The junction had 9 bases not matched to a gene; V was cut back by 4 bases and J by 8 bases. The CDR3 bases are TGTGCCAGCAGCTCAACAACTAGCGGGGGGAAGGACATTCAGTACTTC. Translated: CASSSTTSGGKDIQYF.